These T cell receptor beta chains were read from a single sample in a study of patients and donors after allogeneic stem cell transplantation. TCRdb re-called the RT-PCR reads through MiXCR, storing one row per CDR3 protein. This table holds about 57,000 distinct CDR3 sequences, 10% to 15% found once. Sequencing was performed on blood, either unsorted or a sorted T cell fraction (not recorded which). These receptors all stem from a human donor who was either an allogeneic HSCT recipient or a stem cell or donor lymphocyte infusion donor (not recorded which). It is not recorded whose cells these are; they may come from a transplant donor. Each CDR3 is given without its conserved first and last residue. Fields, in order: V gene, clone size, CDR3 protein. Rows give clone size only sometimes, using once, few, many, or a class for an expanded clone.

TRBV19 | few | ASSIEAISSYNEQF
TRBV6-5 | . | ASGLAGGSTSYEQY
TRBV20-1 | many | SARSRSYTGELF
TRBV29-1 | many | SADKAGLNFDNEQF
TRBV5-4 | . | ASSLDQGAYEQY
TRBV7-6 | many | ATADSLKAEAF
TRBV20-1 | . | SARVSGTGPLIGQY
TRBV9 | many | ASSVDGYSPLH
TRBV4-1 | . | ASSQLAGAGAEQF
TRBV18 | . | ASSPSTGTGGALVYGYT
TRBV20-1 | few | SASTSGRAWNEQF
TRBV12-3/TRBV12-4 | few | ASSPIYTGELF
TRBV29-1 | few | SGYANTEAF
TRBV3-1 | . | ASSHYNEQF
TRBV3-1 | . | ASSQEIGNIGEKLF
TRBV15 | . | ATSRRSPLQGPPTNEKLF
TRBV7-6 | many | ASSLAAGVTTEAF
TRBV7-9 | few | ASSLELGLAGDTDTQY
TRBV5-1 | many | ASSLESGWQPQH
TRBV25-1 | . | ASSDRASPGELF
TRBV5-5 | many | ASTPGLWGPDTQY
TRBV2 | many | ASTGNEQF
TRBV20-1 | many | SASSAGTGELF
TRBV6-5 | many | ASRRTLSSYGYT
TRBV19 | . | ASSPNFRGNEQF
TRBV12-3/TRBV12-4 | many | ASSALPGGNYGYT
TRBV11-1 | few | ASSLEVQGPETQY
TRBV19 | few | ASSIVGIHNEQF
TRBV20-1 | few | SASTGMTVYNEQF
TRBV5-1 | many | ASSREDGTEAF
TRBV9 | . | ASSVAAGVYEQY
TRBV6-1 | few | ASSEAREPLPWDTQY
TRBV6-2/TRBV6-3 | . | ASSYPLT
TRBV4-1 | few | ASSQAAPPKGRDSSYNEQF
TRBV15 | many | ATSPEPGNTIY
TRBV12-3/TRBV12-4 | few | ASLRGWDNQPQH
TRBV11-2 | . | ASSPGGLAKYNTGELF
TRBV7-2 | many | ASSLGSGTGNNEQF
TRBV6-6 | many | ASSYSRAANYGYT
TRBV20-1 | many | SARLPDFGNTIY
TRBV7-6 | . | ASSFGWNTGELF
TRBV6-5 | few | ASSENRGDYEQY
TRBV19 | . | ASSIDRMGDEQF
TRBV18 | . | ASSPGVWDDEQF
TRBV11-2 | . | ASSPPRASGAHTNEQF
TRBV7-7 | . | ASSRGDSSYNEQF
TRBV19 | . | ASSKLAGTSYNEQF
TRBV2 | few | ASSEAQGDYGYT
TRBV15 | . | ATSRDRLTAYNEQF
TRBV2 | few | ASSGANHAPGQPQH
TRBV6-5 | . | ASSYGSRDSGANVLT
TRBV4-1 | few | ASSQVRDSHSPLH
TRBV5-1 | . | ASSLARGRNTGELF
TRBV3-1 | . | ASYPGGGHSDTQY
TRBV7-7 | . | ASSLGPGLADNEQF